These 27 T cell receptor beta chains share one sample of origin, sequenced in a study of blood T cell repertoires in COVID-19. Sequencing used immunoSEQ multiplex PCR; TCRdb keeps in-frame clones, though not all of them. Of 140,000 to 150,000 clones listed, around 81% are singletons. Sequenced: peripheral blood. These receptors originate from a woman in her forties or fifties with acute or convalescent COVID-19.

The rearrangement links TRBV6-5 to TRBJ1-3; 10 bases are shared with TRBD1. The ends lost 5 bases at V and 8 bases at J; junction bases unmatched: 6. The length of the CDR3 is 14 residues. CDR1 and CDR2 from the germline V gene are MNHEY and SVGAGI. The CDR3 DNA follows: TGTGCCAGCAGTAGGGGGACAGGGGATCACACCATATATTTT. Its translation is CASSRGTGDHTIYF.

The J gene is TRBJ2-3, the V gene TRBV18; the D gene is possibly TRBD2 (6 bases). This CDR3 contains 13 residues. From germline, CDR1 is KGHSH and CDR2 LQKENI. V was clipped by 4 bases and J by 2 bases, with 7 bases between them. CDR3 sequence: CASSRGLTDTQYF. The CDR3 DNA sequence: TGTGCCAGCTCACGGGGACTCACAGATACGCAGTATTTT.

The chain couples TRBV6-4 to TRBJ2-3; tentative D call: TRBD2 (5 bases). The ends were cut back, 2 bases at V and 0 bases at J, with 6 bases in the middle. The CDR3 is 14 residues long. The germline CDR1 and CDR2 sequences are MRHNA and SNTAGT. The CDR3 nucleotides read TGTGCCAGCAGTGACCGGGATAGCACAGATACGCAGTATTTT. This gives the protein CASSDRDSTDTQYF.

V gene TRBV3-1 (or the pseudogene TRBV3-2) combines with J gene TRBJ2-1, with TRBD2 matching over 8 bases. Germline V CDR1 and CDR2: LGHDT, YNNKEL (reference sequence). The V segment lost 1 base and the J segment 4 bases; nucleotides outside the gene matches: 12. The CDR3 consists of 18 residues. CDR3 sequence reads: CASSQAGQLTSEYNEQFF. The CDR3 region has the DNA TGTGCCAGCAGCCAAGCGGGCCAGTTGACTAGCGAATACAATGAGCAGTTCTTC.

J is TRBJ1-5 and V is TRBV21-1; the table's D call, TRBD1, has no DNA check behind it. TRBV21-1 represents a pseudogene. The CDR3 is 15 amino acids. The CDR3: CASGPGGYSNQPQHF. The CDR3 DNA sequence: TGTGCCAGCGGACCAGGGGGATACAGCAATCAGCCCCAGCATTTT.

Concerning this clone: Within the sample, other DNA sequences also encode this same CDR3. The CDR3 DNA reads as TGTGCCAGCAGTCTTTCAGGGGGGGATACGCAGTATTTT. Its translation: CASSLSGGDTQYF. The chain links TRBV27 to TRBJ2-3; D is perhaps TRBD1 (7 bases). Trimming removed 5 bases at V and 6 bases at J, with 12 bases between. This CDR3 has 13 residues. Germline V gives CDR1 MNHEY, CDR2 SMNVEV (reference sequence).

The V and J genes are TRBV6-2 or TRBV6-3 and TRBJ1-4, with unresolved D. V gave up 2 bases and J gave up 5 bases, with 15 bases separating them. Looked up from germline, CDR1 is MNHEY and CDR2 is SVGEGT. The CDR3 extends over 16 amino acids. The CDR3 loop is CASSYPRLGMNEKLFF. The CDR3 DNA reads as TGTGCCAGCAGTTACCCCCGCCTGGGCATGAATGAAAAACTGTTTTTT.

The V gene is TRBV28, the J gene TRBJ1-4, with D perhaps matching TRBD1 (6 bases). The CDR3 loop spans 13 amino acids. From germline, CDR1 is MDHEN and CDR2 SYDVKM. Trimming left V 6 bases short and J 8 bases short, with 13 bases between. The CDR3 region has the DNA TGTGCCAGCAGCCCGAGCACAGGGGAAAAACTGTTTTTT. As protein: CASSPSTGEKLFF.

The chain employs TRBV2 and TRBJ1-2, with TRBD1 identical over 7 bases. This CDR3 has 14 amino acids. CDR1 SNHLY and CDR2 FYNNEI come from the germline V gene. J lost 6 bases, V lost 4 bases, and 8 bases had no gene match. The CDR3 loop is CASSAGDRAHGYTF. CDR3 nucleotides: TGTGCCAGCAGTGCAGGTGACAGGGCTCATGGCTACACCTTC.

This sequence joins TRBV11-1 and TRBJ1-2; 8 nucleotides align to TRBD1. The CDR3 covers 14 residues. J lost 2 bases, V lost 5 bases, and 4 bases had no gene match. Germline V gene lookup returns CDR1 SGHAT and CDR2 FQDESV (reference sequence). CDR3 DNA sequence: TGTGCCAGCAGCCTTCGGACAGGGAACTATGGCTACACCTTC. Translation gives CASSLRTGNYGYTF.

The chain carries TRBV28 and TRBJ1-2; weak D call: TRBD1 (6 bases). The CDR3 is 17 residues long. Trimming took off 1 base at V and 8 bases at J, with 23 bases between the two ends. Germline V gene lookup returns CDR1 MDHEN and CDR2 SYDVKM. Written as DNA, the CDR3 is TGTGCCAGCAGTTTATCAGGGGACCTAACGGGGTTGAGAGGCTACACCTTC. It encodes CASSLSGDLTGLRGYTF.

The chain uses TRBV4-3 and TRBJ1-5, with D possibly being TRBD1 (5 bases). Trimming took 2 bases from V and 5 from J, leaving 10 bases between them. CDR1 LGHNA and CDR2 YSLEER come from the germline V gene. The CDR3 loop spans 14 amino acids. The CDR3 DNA is TGCGCCAGCAGCCAACACGAAGGGGATCAGCCCCAGCATTTT. This encodes CASSQHEGDQPQHF.

The rearrangement uses TRBV7-2 and TRBJ2-7; D remains unclear. CDR1 and CDR2 from the germline V gene are SGHTA and FQGNSA. V gave up 3 bases and J gave up 6 bases, with 12 bases separating them. The CDR3 extends over 13 amino acids. CDR3 DNA sequence: TGTGCCAGCAGCTTCACAGCCTACGGCGAGCAGTACTTC. Its translation: CASSFTAYGEQYF.

This sequence joins TRBV2 and TRBJ1-4, with 9 bases aligning to TRBD1. After removal of 4 bases from V and 8 bases from J, the junction contained 8 bases not matched to a gene. This CDR3 region has 15 residues. Per germline, CDR1 SNHLY and CDR2 FYNNEI. The CDR3 spells CASSVQGQGGEKLFF. The CDR3 DNA reads as TGTGCCAGCAGTGTCCAGGGACAGGGAGGGGAAAAACTGTTTTTT.

The chain combines TRBV2 with TRBJ1-3, with 7 positions matching TRBD1. The germline V gene encodes CDR1 SNHLY and CDR2 FYNNEI. The CDR3 runs to 15 residues. Losses at the gene ends were 7 bases for V and 0 bases for J; bases not matched to a gene: 6. The CDR3 DNA follows: TGTGCCAGCACTGCAGGGGGAAGCTCTGGAAACACCATATATTTT. It yields the protein CASTAGGSSGNTIYF.

The chain combines TRBV6-6 with TRBJ2-2, with a tentative D call TRBD2 (7 bases). This CDR3 spans 16 amino acids. Per the germline V gene, CDR1 is MNHNY and CDR2 is SVGAGI (reference sequence). Trimming stripped 2 bases from V and 4 bases from J, with 14 bases between. The CDR3 protein is CASSYLGGGGTGELFF. As DNA, the CDR3 is TGTGCCAGCAGTTACCTGGGAGGGGGAGGCACCGGGGAGCTGTTTTTT.

This clone occurred once. The J gene is TRBJ1-3, the V gene TRBV2; TRBD1 is a possible D gene (5 bases). The V end was cut by 7 bases, the J end by 0 bases, with 10 bases between. The CDR3 is 14 amino acids. Germline V lookup: CDR1 SNHLY, CDR2 FYNNEI. In DNA, the CDR3 is TGTGCCAGCAACCCGACAGTCTCTGGAAACACCATATATTTT. Its translation: CASNPTVSGNTIYF.

A few counts support this clone. The rearrangement links TRBV19 to TRBJ1-2; TRBD1 agrees at 9 bases. The V gene's germline CDR1 is LNHDA and CDR2 SQIVND (reference sequence). CDR3 length: 14 amino acids. The V segment lost 6 bases and the J segment 3 bases; nucleotides outside the gene matches: 5. CDR3 protein: CASRRTGADYGYTF. The CDR3 nucleotides read TGTGCCAGTAGAAGGACAGGGGCGGACTATGGCTACACCTTC.

This clone was observed many times. The chain joins TRBV6-5 to TRBJ1-3; D remains unclear. CDR3 size: 13 residues. The V and J ends lost 10 bases and 0 bases respectively, with 10 bases between them. Germline CDR1 MNHEY, CDR2 SVGAGI. In DNA form, the CDR3 reads TGTGCCACCAAACCGAGCTCTGGAAACACCATATATTTT. This sequence encodes CATKPSSGNTIYF.

CDR3 in DNA: TGTGCCAGCAGCCCCCCGCGGGGAGATACCTACGAGCAGTACTTC. Translated: CASSPPRGDTYEQYF. The chain employs TRBV5-6 and TRBJ2-7, with D maybe TRBD2 (6 bases). V was cut by 4 bases and J by 2 bases, with 16 bases left in between. The CDR3 loop spans 15 amino acids. The germline CDR1 and CDR2 sequences are SGHDT and YYEEEE.

This clone was seen a single time. V is TRBV19 and J is TRBJ2-3, with a tentative D call TRBD2 (5 bases). The CDR3 length is 17 residues. Trimming pared 0 bases from V and 6 bases from J, leaving 19 bases between. Germline CDR1 LNHDA, CDR2 SQIVND (reference sequence). The CDR3 spells CASSIDRRRQDGDTQYF. In DNA, the CDR3 is TGTGCCAGTAGTATAGATCGGAGGCGTCAGGACGGCGATACGCAGTATTTT.

The sample holds one count of this clone. The chain recombines TRBV5-1 with TRBJ1-3; TRBD1 matches 7 bases. V shed 4 bases and J 2 bases; nucleotides not matched to a gene: 9. Per germline, CDR1 SGHRS and CDR2 YFSETQ. The CDR3 is 16 amino acids. For the CDR3, the DNA is TGCGCCAGCAGCCCTGGTGGGCAGGGGGCTGGAAACACCATATATTTT. It translates to CASSPGGQGAGNTIYF.

The chain recombines TRBV18 with TRBJ1-2; 9 positions agree with TRBD1. CDR1 and CDR2 (germline): KGHSH, LQKENI. This CDR3 spans 16 amino acids. J lost 2 bases, V lost 6 bases, and 10 bases had no gene match. The CDR3 coding sequence is TGTGCCAGCTCGCGGGGATCCGGGACAGGGAACTATGGCTACACCTTC. It codes for CASSRGSGTGNYGYTF. Full variable domain (remainder filled in from reference TRBV18 and TRBJ1-2): NAGVMQNPRHLVRRRGQEARLRCSPMKGHSHVYWYRQLPEEGLKFMVYLQKENIIDESGMPKERFSAEFPKEGPSILRIQQVVRGDSAAYFCASSRGSGTGNYGYTFGSGTRLTVV.

This clone has a handful of counts. The chain couples TRBV28 to TRBJ1-5; no firm D call. The CDR3 runs 14 residues. The V end lost 3 bases, the J end lost 9 bases, and 15 bases lay between the germline ends. Germline V gives CDR1 MDHEN, CDR2 SYDVKM. CDR3 coding DNA: TGTGCCAGCAGTTTTACTCCTACCGAATCGCCCCAGCATTTT. Translated: CASSFTPTESPQHF.

The chain combines TRBV18 with TRBJ2-3, with D perhaps TRBD2 (5 bases). CDR3 size: 15 residues. V was trimmed by 6 bases and J by 4 bases, leaving 17 bases between them. The V gene's germline CDR1 is KGHSH and CDR2 LQKENI. The CDR3 DNA sequence: TGTGCCAGCTCCCCCGTCGGGGTGGTGTCAGATACGCAGTATTTT. This translates into CASSPVGVVSDTQYF.

This chain joins TRBV3-1 (or the pseudogene TRBV3-2) and TRBJ1-1, with D possibly TRBD1 on 5 matching bases. CDR1 is LGHDT, CDR2 YNNKEL, per germline (reference sequence). The CDR3 runs to 13 residues. Trimming removed 4 bases at V and 6 bases at J, with 12 bases between. CDR3 region: CASSRGTTAEAFF. The CDR3 DNA sequence: TGTGCCAGCAGCCGCGGGACGACAGCTGAAGCTTTCTTT.

This clone has a single count. This chain uses TRBV7-2 with TRBJ1-2; 7 nucleotides line up with TRBD1. J gave up 5 bases and V 5 bases, and 11 bases lay outside the gene matches. Per germline, CDR1 SGHTA and CDR2 FQGNSA. The CDR3 extends over 15 amino acids. CDR3 sequence: CASSLQTTGNYGYTF. The CDR3 DNA follows: TGTGCCAGCAGCCTACAAACGACAGGGAATTATGGCTACACCTTC.